These T cell receptor beta chains were read from a single sample in a study of T cell changes during pregnancy in multiple sclerosis. Clones were read by immunoSEQ multiplex PCR, and TCRdb kept only the in-frame ones, dropping some. The sample comprises some 50,000 clones, 85% to 95% of which are singletons, and around 0.89% rests with the top ten. The input for sequencing was peripheral blood, taken after pregnancy. These receptors were obtained from a female donor with multiple sclerosis, enrolled in a pregnancy study. The CDR3 runs from the conserved cysteine through the conserved F or W. A D gene is named only where the DNA matches it firmly. Some rows have no size entry. The others give once, few or many, or a class for an expanded clone.

abundance | j_gene | d_gene | v_gene | CDR3aa | CDR3nt
. | TRBJ2-7 | . | TRBV5-4 | CASSLYVGTPVYEQYF | TGTGCCAGCAGCTTGTACGTCGGGACACCTGTCTACGAGCAGTACTTC
. | TRBJ1-1 | . | TRBV7-9 | CASITDTLNTEAFF | TGTGCCAGCATCACGGACACATTGAACACTGAAGCTTTCTTT
once | TRBJ2-7 | . | TRBV5-1 | CASSLGPAYEQYF | TGCGCCAGCAGCTTGGGGCCCGCCTACGAGCAGTACTTC
. | TRBJ2-3 | . | TRBV6-4 | CASSRDFTDTQYF | TGTGCCAGCAGCCGGGACTTCACAGATACGCAGTATTTT
. | TRBJ1-1 | . | TRBV30 | CAWSARQTPGAFF | TGTGCCTGGAGCGCTCGACAGACCCCTGGGGCTTTCTTT
. | TRBJ2-3 | . | TRBV7-6 | CASSPLQGPDTQYF | TGTGCCAGCAGCCCTCTCCAGGGTCCAGATACGCAGTATTTT
. | TRBJ2-5 | TRBD2 | TRBV18 | CASSPLASGSSQETQYF | TGTGCCAGCTCACCACTGGCTAGCGGCTCATCCCAAGAGACCCAGTACTTC
. | TRBJ1-6 | . | TRBV7-2 | CASSLQELLGSPLHF | TGTGCCAGCAGCTTACAGGAACTCTTAGGATCACCCCTCCACTTT
. | TRBJ1-2 | . | TRBV4-3 | CASSQVITAGNYGYTF | TGCGCCAGCAGCCAAGTTATCACAGCCGGAAACTATGGCTACACCTTC
. | TRBJ2-5 | TRBD2 | TRBV7-9 | CASATSGGYQETQYF | TGTGCCAGCGCAACTAGCGGGGGGTACCAAGAGACCCAGTACTTC
. | TRBJ2-2 | TRBD1 | TRBV20-1 | CSAPRGGELFF | TGCAGTGCCCCCAGGGGGGGGGAGCTGTTTTTT
. | TRBJ1-2 | . | TRBV4-3 | CASSQVGPGSVYGYTF | TGCGCCAGCAGCCAGGTTGGGCCCGGGAGTGTCTATGGCTACACCTTC
. | TRBJ2-7 | . | TRBV20-1 | CSASRSGEQYF | TGCAGTGCCTCCCGGTCCGGCGAGCAGTACTTC
. | TRBJ2-1 | TRBD2 | TRBV4-3 | CASSQTGLAGGNEQFF | TGCGCCAGCAGCCAAACGGGACTAGCGGGGGGGAATGAGCAGTTCTTC
. | TRBJ2-7 | TRBD1 | TRBV29-1 | CSVTNLPGQGSYEQYF | TGCAGCGTCACCAATCTCCCGGGACAGGGGTCCTACGAGCAGTACTTC
. | TRBJ2-7 | . | TRBV7-9 | CASSSRDLASYEQYF | TGTGCCAGCAGCTCCCGGGACCTAGCGAGCTACGAGCAGTACTTC
. | TRBJ2-5 | . | TRBV7-2 | CASSLASSGAAYQETQYF | TGTGCCAGCAGCTTAGCGAGTTCAGGGGCCGCCTACCAAGAGACCCAGTACTTC
. | TRBJ1-6 | . | TRBV19 | CASSNGGRPLHF | TGTGCCAGTAGTAATGGAGGCCGTCCCCTCCACTTT
few | TRBJ2-3 | . | TRBV7-6 | CASSLRVGTGTDTQYF | TGTGCCAGCAGCTTACGGGTTGGGACTGGCACAGATACGCAGTATTTT
once | TRBJ2-1 | TRBD1 | TRBV27 | CASGDRGLPMSYNEQFF | TGTGCCAGCGGGGACAGGGGCCTACCCATGTCGTACAATGAGCAGTTCTTC
once | TRBJ2-5 | TRBD2 | TRBV10-3 | CAISPAGGQETQYF | TGTGCCATCAGCCCAGCGGGGGGGCAAGAGACCCAGTACTTC
. | TRBJ1-2 | . | TRBV4-1 | CASSQTSRDGYTF | TGCGCCAGCAGCCAAACCTCCAGGGATGGCTACACCTTC
. | TRBJ1-1 | . | TRBV20-1 | CSASFITEAFF | TGCAGTGCTAGTTTCATCACTGAAGCTTTCTTT
. | TRBJ2-2 | . | TRBV7-2 | CASSLNPRGGTGELFF | TGTGCCAGCAGCTTAAATCCCCGGGGAGGCACCGGGGAGCTGTTTTTT
. | TRBJ2-4 | . | TRBV29-1 | CSVSLQNIQYF | TGCAGCGTTTCTCTACAAAACATTCAGTACTTC
. | TRBJ2-7 | TRBD1 | TRBV13 | CASSSEVQGAYEQYF | TGTGCCAGCAGCTCAGAGGTCCAGGGGGCCTACGAGCAGTACTTC
. | TRBJ2-7 | . | TRBV6-1 | CASREGGVEQYF | TGTGCCAGCAGGGAGGGGGGGGTTGAGCAGTACTTC
. | TRBJ2-1 | TRBD2 | TRBV7-9 | CASSPRTSFPPNEQFF | TGTGCCAGCAGCCCTCGGACTAGCTTCCCTCCCAATGAGCAGTTCTTC
once | TRBJ2-5 | TRBD2 | TRBV11-2 | CASSVGLAGTQYF | TGTGCCAGCAGCGTGGGACTAGCGGGGACCCAGTACTTC
. | TRBJ2-5 | . | TRBV7-2 | CASSLGAREETQYF | TGTGCCAGCAGCTTAGGGGCCAGAGAAGAGACCCAGTACTTC